One sample yielded the 24 T cell receptor beta chains listed below, sequenced in a study of metastatic and nonmetastatic thyroid tumors. There were no patients who had received any treatment before thyroid surgery. Through MiXCR, TCRdb re-clonotyped the PCR reads. The data contain roughly 50,000 clones, approximately 20% of them seen just once; the ten biggest clones take up over 3%. The sample consisted of blood. The receptors stem from a male donor with papillary thyroid cancer or a benign thyroid nodule (not recorded which). Some clones in this sample may be carry-over from other donors' samples.

This clone was detected only once. This chain connects TRBV5-6 to TRBJ2-1, with a tentative D call TRBD2 (5 bases). There are 16 residues in the CDR3. The germline V gene has CDR1 SGHDT and CDR2 YYEEEE. Trimming removed 1 base at V and 6 bases at J, with 17 bases between. CDR3 DNA sequence: TGTGCCAGCAGCTTGCGGGGTGTAATCCTGCGCAATGAGCAGTTCTTC. It yields the protein CASSLRGVILRNEQFF.

The table lists this clone with many counts. The chain recombines TRBV20-1 with TRBJ2-7, with D uncertain. The V and J ends lost 0 bases and 6 bases respectively, with 15 bases between them. This CDR3 contains 14 residues. CDR1 DFQATT and CDR2 SNEGSKA come from the germline V gene (reference sequence). The CDR3 region has the DNA TGCAGTGCTAGAGACAGAGGACCTTCGGGCGAGCAGTACTTC. Its translation is CSARDRGPSGEQYF.

The genes are TRBV19 and TRBJ1-5, with unresolved D. Deletions cut 7 bases from V and 2 bases from J, with 15 bases between. Germline CDR1 is LNHDA and CDR2 is SQIVND (reference sequence). The CDR3 contains 15 residues. Here the CDR3 reads CASTSRAWGNQPQHF. The CDR3 DNA is TGTGCCAGTACCTCCCGCGCTTGGGGCAATCAGCCCCAGCATTTT.

This clone was detected ten times or more. This rearrangement joins TRBV13 to TRBJ1-2; D is perhaps TRBD1 (6 bases). Germline values: CDR1 PRHDT, CDR2 FYEKMQ (reference sequence). This CDR3 is 15 amino acids long. The V end was cut by 5 bases, the J end by 2 bases, with 15 bases between. The CDR3 region is CASSGPRGPNYGYTF. The CDR3 region has the DNA TGTGCCAGCAGCGGTCCCCGGGGGCCCAACTATGGCTACACCTTC.

The chain combines TRBV6-2 or TRBV6-3 with TRBJ1-6; 8 bases align to TRBD1. The CDR3 runs 19 residues. CDR1 is MNHEY and CDR2 is SVGEGT in the germline V gene. The V segment lost 6 bases and the J segment 7 bases; nucleotides outside the gene matches: 20. CDR3 DNA sequence: TGTGCCAGCAGACGGGGGACAGGAGGCTGGACCTCTGGAAATTCACCCCTCCACTTT. This gives the protein CASRRGTGGWTSGNSPLHF.

This clone was observed at least ten times. The V gene is TRBV20-1, the J gene TRBJ2-5; no firm D call. CDR1 is DFQATT and CDR2 is SNEGSKA in the germline V gene (reference sequence). CDR3 size: 15 residues. V was trimmed by 0 bases and J by 5 bases, leaving 16 bases between them. The CDR3 spells CSARDLSNVGETQYF. CDR3 DNA: TGCAGTGCTAGAGATCTCAGCAATGTGGGGGAGACCCAGTACTTC.

Judged by abundance, this clone is medium-sized. CDR3 DNA: TGTGCCAGCAGTTCGCCAAGTGAGGTCAGGGGAAGATCCCTTGCACCCCTCCACTTT. Amino acid sequence: CASSSPSEVRGRSLAPLHF. The chain uses TRBV28 and TRBJ1-6; D is possibly TRBD1 (6 bases). The CDR3 sequence is 19 residues long. V lost 4 bases and J 11 bases, leaving 30 bases between the germline ends. Germline V gene data show CDR1 as MDHEN and CDR2 as SYDVKM. Full variable domain (remainder filled in from reference TRBV28 and TRBJ1-6): DVKVTQSSRYLVKRTGEKVFLECVQDMDHENMFWYRQDPGLGLRLIYFSYDVKMKEKGDIPEGYSVSREKKERFSLILESASTNQTSMYLCASSSPSEVRGRSLAPLHFGNGTRLTVT.

This clone was observed at least ten times. This sequence joins TRBV6-6 and TRBJ1-1; no clear D. This CDR3 region has 16 residues. The germline V gene encodes CDR1 MNHNY and CDR2 SVGAGI (reference sequence). The V and J ends lost 1 base and 0 bases respectively, with 12 bases between them. CDR3 DNA: TGTGCCAGCAGTTACTTGGTGGCAGATATGAACACTGAAGCTTTCTTT. It is translated as CASSYLVADMNTEAFF.

For this clone: Other DNA sequences in the sample encode the same CDR3. The chain employs TRBV27 and TRBJ2-1; D unclear. Germline V lookup: CDR1 MNHEY, CDR2 SMNVEV (reference sequence). This CDR3 contains 15 residues. The V and J ends lost 7 bases and 1 base respectively, with 14 bases between them. The chain's CDR3 is CASNRARSSYNEQFF. The DNA for the CDR3 is TGTGCCAGCAATCGAGCCCGGTCTTCCTACAATGAGCAGTTCTTC.

This clone was seen a handful of times. The genes are TRBV13 and TRBJ2-7; 8 bases align to TRBD1. V shed 5 bases, J shed 5 bases, and the junction held 8 bases outside the gene matches. This CDR3 is built from 14 residues. Germline CDR1 PRHDT, CDR2 FYEKMQ (reference sequence). The DNA for the CDR3 is TGTGCCAGCAGCCTGAAGGACAGGGCCCACGAGCAGTACTTC. Its protein product is CASSLKDRAHEQYF.

The V call is TRBV20-1, the J call TRBJ2-2; 9 nucleotides agree with TRBD2. From germline, CDR1 is DFQATT and CDR2 SNEGSKA (reference sequence). After removal of 4 bases from V and 7 bases from J, the junction contained 16 bases not matched to a gene. The CDR3 totals 17 residues. The CDR3 reads CSAMDDALAGKDGELFF. The CDR3 DNA reads as TGCAGTGCTATGGACGACGCGCTAGCGGGAAAGGACGGGGAGCTGTTTTTT.

This clone was seen repeatedly, ten times or more. The chain is built from TRBV19 and TRBJ2-2; no firm D call. This CDR3 contains 11 residues. V was pared by 6 bases and J by 1 base, with 0 bases between. CDR1 and CDR2 (germline): LNHDA, SQIVND (reference sequence). The CDR3 loop reads CASRNTGELFF. CDR3 nucleotides: TGTGCCAGTAGGAACACCGGGGAGCTGTTTTTT.

The rearrangement links TRBV20-1 to TRBJ2-1; 11 nucleotides match TRBD2. The CDR3 spans 14 residues. Germline CDR1 DFQATT, CDR2 SNEGSKA (reference sequence). The V gene end was trimmed by 4 bases and the J gene end by 9 bases; junction bases not matched to a gene: 8. This CDR3 reads CSATVAGGSGEQFF. The CDR3 DNA reads as TGCAGTGCTACAGTAGCGGGAGGGAGCGGTGAGCAGTTCTTC.

The rearrangement joins TRBV5-1 to TRBJ1-3, with a weak D call TRBD1 (5 bases). The CDR3 consists of 16 residues. Looked up from germline, CDR1 is SGHRS and CDR2 is YFSETQ. Trimming removed 0 bases at V and 4 bases at J, with 14 bases between. CDR3 in amino acids: CASSLAPGTGGNTIYF. For the CDR3, the DNA is TGCGCCAGCAGCTTGGCCCCAGGGACCGGAGGAAACACCATATATTTT.

This clone occurred many times. The chain carries TRBV20-1 and TRBJ2-6, with D hard to call. The CDR3 has 16 amino acids. The germline V and J ends were trimmed by 4 bases and 1 base, with 14 bases remaining between them. CDR1 is DFQATT and CDR2 is SNEGSKA in the germline V gene (reference sequence). CDR3 bases: TGCAGTGCTATTTCCGGGCCGAGATCTGGGGCCAACGTCCTGACTTTC. Translating gives CSAISGPRSGANVLTF.

There are many counts of this clone. This chain connects TRBV9 to TRBJ2-1, with 9 bases that match TRBD2. Trimming removed 3 bases from V and 5 bases from J; junction bases left unmatched: 6. The V gene's germline CDR1 is SGDLS and CDR2 YYNGEE. The CDR3 has 15 residues. CDR3 nucleotides: TGTGCCAGCAGCGCCCGGACTAGCGCTCACAATGAGCAGTTCTTC. This encodes CASSARTSAHNEQFF.

A word on this clone: One junction end disagrees with the germline gene, perhaps due to a read error. The chain is built from TRBV2 and TRBJ1-2; maybe TRBD1 (5 bases). Germline CDR1 and CDR2: SNHLY and FYNNEI. The CDR3 sequence is 13 residues long. This chain's CDR3 is CVSSGDGRYGYTF. In DNA, the CDR3 is TGTGTCAGCAGCGGGGACGGGAGGTATGGCTACACCTTC.

This clone has just one count. V is TRBV30 and J is TRBJ1-1; D is unclear. Trimming stripped 0 bases from V and 1 base from J, with 6 bases between. Germline CDR1 GTSNPN, CDR2 SVGIG (reference sequence). This CDR3 contains 13 residues. In DNA form, the CDR3 reads TGTGCCTGGAGTGTAAACCAGAACACTGAAGCTTTCTTT. This sequence encodes CAWSVNQNTEAFF.

This clone was seen at least ten times. CDR3 in amino acids: CASSAFFPGSPYEQYF. For the CDR3, the DNA is TGTGCCAGCAGTGCATTTTTTCCAGGCTCTCCCTACGAGCAGTACTTC. V usage is TRBV2 and J usage is TRBJ2-7; D is undetermined. The ends were cut back, 4 bases at V and 2 bases at J, with 18 bases in the middle. In germline, CDR1 is SNHLY, CDR2 FYNNEI. CDR3 length equals 16 residues.

This clone was detected ten times or more. V usage is TRBV5-1 and J usage is TRBJ2-1; TRBD2 matches 10 bases. The V gene end was trimmed by 4 bases and the J gene end by 4 bases; junction bases not matched to a gene: 5. CDR1 and CDR2 (germline): SGHRS, YFSETQ. CDR3 length equals 15 residues. The CDR3 sequence: CASSSLTSGYNEQFF. The CDR3 bases are TGCGCCAGCAGCAGTCTGACTAGCGGGTACAATGAGCAGTTCTTC. The variable domain in full, completed from reference TRBV5-1 and TRBJ2-1, reads KAGVTQTPRYLIKTRGQQVTLSCSPISGHRSVSWYQQTPGQGLQFLFEYFSETQRNKGNFPGRFSGRQFSNSRSEMNVSTLELGDSALYLCASSSLTSGYNEQFFGPGTRLTVL.

This chain uses TRBV13 with TRBJ2-1; D unclear. The germline gives CDR1 PRHDT, CDR2 FYEKMQ (reference sequence). CDR3 length: 13 residues. V lost 0 bases, J lost 15 bases, and 15 bases lay in between. The CDR3 loop is CASSLGVASSRFF. The CDR3 nucleotides read TGTGCCAGCAGCTTAGGCGTTGCCTCCAGCCGGTTCTTC.

In its sample, this clone was seen many times. The chain is built from TRBV7-9 and TRBJ1-2; the D is unclear. The ends were cut back, 0 bases at V and 7 bases at J, with 6 bases in the middle. CDR1 is SEHNR and CDR2 is FQNEAQ in the germline V gene (reference sequence). The CDR3 totals 12 residues. The CDR3 sequence is CASSLASRGYTF. CDR3 DNA: TGTGCCAGCAGCTTAGCTTCGCGTGGCTACACCTTC.

Concerning this clone itself: The junction departs from the called germline gene at one end, perhaps through a read error. The V gene is TRBV11-3, the J gene TRBJ2-2; D may match TRBD1 or TRBD2 (7 bases each). The germline V gene has CDR1 SGHNT and CDR2 YENEEA. CDR3 length: 16 residues. The CDR3 sequence: CASSLSGTANTVELFF. CDR3 bases: TGTGCCAGCAGCTTAAGCGGGACAGCGAACACCGTGGAGCTGTTTTTT.

The rearrangement uses TRBV7-6 and TRBJ2-2; D is undetermined. CDR1 and CDR2 (germline): SGHVS, FNYEAQ. The V and J ends lost 5 bases and 7 bases respectively, with 14 bases between them. This CDR3 has 14 residues. The CDR3 sequence: CASSPTVGIGELFF. The CDR3 nucleotides read TGTGCCAGCAGCCCGACTGTAGGGATCGGGGAGCTGTTTTTT. The variable domain in full, with the rest retrieved from reference TRBV7-6 and TRBJ2-2, is GAGVSQSPRYKVTKRGQDVALRCDPISGHVSLYWYRQALGQGPEFLTYFNYEAQQDKSGLPNDRFSAERPEGSISTLTIQRTEQRDSAMYRCASSPTVGIGELFFGEGSRLTVL.